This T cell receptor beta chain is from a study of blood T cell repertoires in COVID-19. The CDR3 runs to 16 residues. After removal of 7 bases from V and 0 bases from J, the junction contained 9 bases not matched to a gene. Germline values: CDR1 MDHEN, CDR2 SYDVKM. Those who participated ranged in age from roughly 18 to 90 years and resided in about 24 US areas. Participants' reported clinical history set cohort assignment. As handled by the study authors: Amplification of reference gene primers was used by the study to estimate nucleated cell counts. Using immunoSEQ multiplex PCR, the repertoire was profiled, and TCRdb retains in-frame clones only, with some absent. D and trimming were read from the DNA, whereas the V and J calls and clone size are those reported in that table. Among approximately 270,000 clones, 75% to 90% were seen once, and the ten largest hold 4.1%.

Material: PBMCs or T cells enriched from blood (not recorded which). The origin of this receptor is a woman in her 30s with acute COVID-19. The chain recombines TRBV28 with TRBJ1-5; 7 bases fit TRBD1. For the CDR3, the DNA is TGTGCCAGCAACCCGGGACAGACTTATAGCAATCAGCCCCAGCATTTT. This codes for CASNPGQTYSNQPQHF.